This entry features one T cell receptor (beta chain) sequence. Its matching antigen is unknown. The PCR was carried out with 60 Vbeta primers and 13 Jbeta primers. TCRdb keeps only in-frame clones here, not all; method: immunoSEQ multiplex PCR. The repertoire holds about 130,000 clones, with around 83% as singletons. The data were obtained in a study of cytomegalovirus exposure and HLA in healthy donors. Overall study results and limits: The study found most TCR sequences rare, yet found some public TCRs in many donors.

Germline V CDR1 and CDR2: SGHRS, YFSETQ. Unmatched junction bases numbered 10, after V lost 7 bases and J lost 4 bases. The length of the CDR3 is 14 residues. What was sequenced was PBMCs. The sequence came from a woman in her 50s in good health and CMV-seropositive. This sequence joins TRBV5-1 and TRBJ1-1; TRBD1 aligns across 7 bases. This CDR3 is CASVRGLGATEAFF. CDR3 sequence (DNA): TGCGCCAGCGTTAGGGGGCTAGGCGCCACTGAAGCTTTCTTT.